The next 9 T cell receptor beta chains were all read from a single sample in a study of blood T cell repertoires in COVID-19. The method was immunoSEQ multiplex PCR; TCRdb's version includes in-frame clones alone and lacks a portion of them. The sample yields about 400,000 clones, around 89% seen once. Specimen: peripheral blood. The receptors stem from a woman in her 30s with acute or convalescent COVID-19.

This clone appeared a single time. The chain combines TRBV19 with TRBJ2-5, with 8 bases that match TRBD1. V lost 1 base, J lost 2 bases, and 3 bases stayed unmatched. CDR1 LNHDA and CDR2 SQIVND come from the germline V gene (reference sequence). This CDR3 contains 15 residues. The CDR3, as DNA: TGTGCCAGTAGTATAGTATACAGGGGGCAAGAGACCCAGTACTTC. Amino acid sequence: CASSIVYRGQETQYF.

The chain couples TRBV7-8 to TRBJ2-3; weak D call: TRBD1 (6 bases). This CDR3 region has 17 residues. V lost 7 bases and J 4 bases, leaving 24 bases between the germline ends. Germline loops: CDR1 SGHVS, CDR2 FQNEAQ. DNA of the CDR3: TGTGCCAGCACTGTATGGGACACTGGGGGTGGGGCAGATACGCAGTATTTT. Translation gives CASTVWDTGGGADTQYF.

The chain employs TRBV24-1 and TRBJ2-5; D perhaps matches TRBD2 (5 bases). The V gene's germline CDR1 is KGHDR and CDR2 SFDVKD. Trimming removed 5 bases from V and 3 bases from J, with 12 bases in between. CDR3 length equals 14 residues. This CDR3 is CATSAMDGEETQYF. CDR3 in DNA: TGTGCCACCAGTGCCATGGACGGGGAAGAGACCCAGTACTTC.

The gene calls are TRBV7-9 and TRBJ2-7; 8 bases map to TRBD2. CDR1 and CDR2 from the germline V gene are SEHNR and FQNEAQ (reference sequence). V trimming: 4 bases; J trimming: 4 bases; junction bases outside the gene matches: 6. The length of the CDR3 is 14 residues. The CDR3 nucleotides are TGTGCCAGCAGCTCCCAGCGGGGGAAGTACGAGCAGTACTTC. Amino acids: CASSSQRGKYEQYF.

V gene TRBV30 combines with J gene TRBJ1-6, with D possibly matching TRBD1 (6 bases). CDR3 length: 15 amino acids. Trimming shortened V by 0 bases and J by 9 bases, and 15 bases separated the two germline ends. Looked up from germline, CDR1 is GTSNPN and CDR2 is SVGIG (reference sequence). CDR3 nucleotide sequence: TGTGCCTGGAGTGTAATTACAGGGTTAAGTTCACCCCTCCACTTT. Residues: CAWSVITGLSSPLHF.

The genes are TRBV6-5 and TRBJ2-4; tentative D call: TRBD1 (6 bases). V gave up 6 bases and J gave up 7 bases, with 19 bases separating them. The CDR3 sequence is 15 residues long. Germline lookup yields CDR1 MNHEY and CDR2 SVGAGI. CDR3 bases: TGTGCCAGCAGATTGACAGGCCCTAGGGGGAACATTCAGTACTTC. It translates to CASRLTGPRGNIQYF.

A word on this clone: The identical CDR3 is also encoded by other nucleotide sequences in the sample. The chain links TRBV3-1 (or the pseudogene TRBV3-2) to TRBJ1-3; D remains unclear. The germline CDR1 and CDR2 sequences are LGHDT and YNNKEL (reference sequence). The V gene lost 1 base and the J gene lost 4 bases, with 5 bases spanning the gap. The CDR3 totals 13 residues. This CDR3 reads CASSQVRGNTIYF. DNA of the CDR3: TGTGCCAGCAGCCAAGTGAGGGGAAACACCATATATTTT.

The rearrangement uses TRBV30 and TRBJ2-7, with 8 nucleotides matching TRBD2. There are 15 residues in the CDR3. V lost 3 bases to trimming and J lost 5 bases; unmatched junction nucleotides: 12. In germline, CDR1 is GTSNPN, CDR2 SVGIG (reference sequence). In DNA, the CDR3 is TGTGCCTGGAGCGCCGCTCCGCGGGGGGCCCACGAGCAGTACTTC. Residues: CAWSAAPRGAHEQYF.

This clone has a single count. J is TRBJ2-1 and V is TRBV6-1; 8 bases agree with TRBD2. The CDR3 is 14 residues long. The J segment lost 5 bases and the V segment lost 3 bases, leaving 3 bases of the junction unmatched. Germline CDR1 is MNHNS and CDR2 is SASEGT. The CDR3 DNA sequence: TGTGCCAGCAGTGATGGCGGGGGGAACAATGAGCAGTTCTTC. It is translated as CASSDGGGNNEQFF.